The clone carrying this T cell receptor beta chain is a singleton in its sample. Germline V gives CDR1 SGHDT, CDR2 YYEEEE. V shed 1 base and J shed 4 bases, with 18 bases lying between them. The CDR3 spans 17 residues. This specimen comes from a study of blood T cell repertoires in COVID-19. Clones were read by immunoSEQ multiplex PCR, and TCRdb kept only the in-frame ones, dropping some. The repertoire has approximately 100,000 clones, approximately 80% of them found once; the top ten carry under 30%. The V call is TRBV5-6, the J call TRBJ1-5, with a weak D call TRBD1 (6 bases). This receptor was taken from a man aged 55 to 70 with acute or convalescent COVID-19. The sample was peripheral blood. The CDR3 nucleotides are TGTGCCAGCAGCTTGAGGACTTCAGGGGTTGGGAATCAGCCCCAGCATTTT. Its protein product is CASSLRTSGVGNQPQHF.